The 2 T cell receptor beta chains below come from one sample, sequenced in a study of control samples from healthy donors and cancer patients. The repertoire was sequenced with immunoSEQ multiplex PCR; TCRdb's copy has only in-frame clones and lacks some. The sample carries some 150,000 clones, around 94% recorded once. The sample taken for sequencing was PBMCs. The receptors derive from a man between 60 and 75 years old with colorectal cancer.

The chain couples TRBV3-1 (or the pseudogene TRBV3-2) to TRBJ2-5; 8 nucleotides match TRBD2. CDR3 length: 15 amino acids. The V and J ends lost 0 bases and 5 bases, in that order; junction bases with no gene match: 5. Looked up from germline, CDR1 is LGHDT and CDR2 is YNNKEL (reference sequence). This CDR3 is CASSQDRAGGETQYF. The CDR3 bases are TGTGCCAGCAGCCAAGATCGCGCGGGGGGCGAGACCCAGTACTTC.

This chain joins TRBV6-5 and TRBJ1-1, with D unresolved. There are 14 residues in the CDR3. Germline CDR1 reads MNHEY; CDR2 reads SVGAGI. Trimming cost V 10 bases and J 1 base, with 16 bases left between them. The CDR3 bases are TGTGCCACATCGACATCGCCGGAGAACACTGAAGCTTTCTTT. As protein: CATSTSPENTEAFF.